The clone carrying this T cell receptor (beta chain) was picked up a small number of times. Authors' methods: From reference gene primer amplification, estimates of nucleated cell counts were derived. The repertoire was sequenced with immunoSEQ multiplex PCR; TCRdb's copy has only in-frame clones and lacks some. V and J calls plus clone size are reproduced from that table; the DNA served to infer D and trimming. The sample consists of about 110,000 clones, about three quarters of them appearing once. CDR3 length: 16 amino acids. Germline CDR1 SGDLS, CDR2 YYNGEE. V was clipped by 4 bases and J by 3 bases, with 17 bases between them. The sample originates from a study of blood T cell repertoires in COVID-19. Study-level background: Acute and convalescent COVID-19 specimens originated in the United States, Italy and Spain. In each case, the material was cDNA or gDNA derived from T cells, B-cell-depleted T cells, or PBMCs.

The chain uses TRBV9 and TRBJ2-1; tentative D call: TRBD2 (5 bases). The clonotype was recovered from a woman of 80 years or more with active or convalescent COVID-19. Input material: peripheral blood. DNA of the CDR3: TGTGCCAGCAGCCCTCGACACCTCCGGGGCTACAATGAGCAGTTCTTC. This gives the protein CASSPRHLRGYNEQFF.